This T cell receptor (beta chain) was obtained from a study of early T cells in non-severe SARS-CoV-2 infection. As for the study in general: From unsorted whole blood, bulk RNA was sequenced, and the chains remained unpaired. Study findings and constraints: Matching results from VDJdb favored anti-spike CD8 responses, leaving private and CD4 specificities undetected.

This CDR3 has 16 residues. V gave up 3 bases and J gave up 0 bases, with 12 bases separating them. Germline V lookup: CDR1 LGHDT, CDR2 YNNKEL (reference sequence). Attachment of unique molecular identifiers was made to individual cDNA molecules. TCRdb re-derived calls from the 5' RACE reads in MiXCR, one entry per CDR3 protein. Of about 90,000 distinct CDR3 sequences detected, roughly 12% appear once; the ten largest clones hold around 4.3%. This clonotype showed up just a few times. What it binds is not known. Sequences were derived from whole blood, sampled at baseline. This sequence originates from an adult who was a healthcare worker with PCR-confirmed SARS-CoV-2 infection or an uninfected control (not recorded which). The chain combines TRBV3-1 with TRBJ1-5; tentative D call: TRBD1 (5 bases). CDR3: CASSQGDGYSNQPQHF. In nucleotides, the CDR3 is TGTGCCAGCAGCCAGGGGGACGGATATAGCAATCAGCCCCAGCATTTT. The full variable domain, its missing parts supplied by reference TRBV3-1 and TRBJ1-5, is DTAVSQTPKYLVTQMGNDKSIKCEQNLGHDTMYWYKQDSKKFLKIMFSYNNKELIINETVPNRFSPKSPDKAHLNLHINSLELGDSAVYFCASSQGDGYSNQPQHFGDGTRLSIL.